Listed below are T cell receptor beta chains from one sample, sequenced in a study of cytomegalovirus exposure and HLA in healthy donors. Libraries were prepared by immunoSEQ multiplex PCR; TCRdb keeps only in-frame clonotypes and omits some of them. The sample has 150,000 or so clones, nearly 90% seen once. The sequenced sample consisted of PBMCs. The receptors stem from a woman between 18 and 29 years old in good health and CMV-seropositive. CDR3s include the opening cysteine and the closing phenylalanine or tryptophan.

CASRAGLTTYNEQFF,TRBV6-5,15
CSVAPTGSAYGYTF,TRBV29-1,14
CASSLAAGTGGGYGYTF,TRBV5-5,17
CASSIPPAGNQPQHF,TRBV19,15
CASSLRGRTDTQYF,TRBV7-2,14
CASSQVWQTGGELFF,TRBV4-3,15
CASSLLSGTGGTEAFF,TRBV7-9,16
CASSPRKTGAHEQYF,TRBV23-1,15
CASSGTGGSGNTIYF,TRBV9,15
CASSAAGQGAPNSYEQYF,TRBV7-9,18
CASSHLAATFRSSYNEQFF,TRBV4-2,19
CAISEGTAATYGYTF,TRBV10-3,15
CASSPPPPPVFNSPLHF,TRBV18,17
CAWSDQREAAPGELFF,TRBV30,16
CASRSQIGQGKETQYF,TRBV2,16
CASRLGDRGISPLHF,TRBV6-5,15
CASSPGIRGSPLHF,TRBV18,14
CASSPGGGYVTGELFF,TRBV27,16
CASSQSRDRGGTDTQYF,TRBV7-2,17
CATGAGGYTGELFF,TRBV19,14
CASSRWTENTEAFF,TRBV5-4,14
CSGRTGGETQYF,TRBV29-1,12
CASSVGSSTDTQYF,TRBV9,14